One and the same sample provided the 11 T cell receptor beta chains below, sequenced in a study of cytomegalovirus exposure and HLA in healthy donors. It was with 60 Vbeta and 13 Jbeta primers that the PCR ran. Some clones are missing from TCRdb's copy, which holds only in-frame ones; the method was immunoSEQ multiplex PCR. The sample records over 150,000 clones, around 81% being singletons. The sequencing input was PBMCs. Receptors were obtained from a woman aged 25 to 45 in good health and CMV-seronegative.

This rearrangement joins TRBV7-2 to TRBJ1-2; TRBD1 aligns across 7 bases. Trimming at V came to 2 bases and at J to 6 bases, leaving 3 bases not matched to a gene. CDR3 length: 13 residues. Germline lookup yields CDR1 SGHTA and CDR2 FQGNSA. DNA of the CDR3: TGTGCCAGCAGCTTAAGACAGGGAAATGGCTACACCTTC. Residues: CASSLRQGNGYTF.

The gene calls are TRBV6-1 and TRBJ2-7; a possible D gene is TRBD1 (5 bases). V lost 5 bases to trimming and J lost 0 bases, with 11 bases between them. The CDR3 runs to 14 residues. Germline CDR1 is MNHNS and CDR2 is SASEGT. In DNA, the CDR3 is TGTGCCAGCAGTAAAACGGACACCTCCTACGAGCAGTACTTC. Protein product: CASSKTDTSYEQYF.

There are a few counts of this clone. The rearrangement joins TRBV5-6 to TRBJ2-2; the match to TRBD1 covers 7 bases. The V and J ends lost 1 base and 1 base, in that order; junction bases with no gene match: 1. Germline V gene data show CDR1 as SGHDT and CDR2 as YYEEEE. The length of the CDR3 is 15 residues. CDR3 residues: CASSLRQGNTGELFF. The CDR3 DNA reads TGTGCCAGCAGCTTGCGACAGGGGAACACCGGGGAGCTGTTTTTT. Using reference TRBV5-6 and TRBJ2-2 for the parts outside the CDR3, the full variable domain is DAGVTQSPTHLIKTRGQQVTLRCSPKSGHDTVSWYQQALGQGPQFIFQYYEEEERQRGNFPDRFSGHQFPNYSSELNVNALLLGDSALYLCASSLRQGNTGELFFGEGSRLTVL.

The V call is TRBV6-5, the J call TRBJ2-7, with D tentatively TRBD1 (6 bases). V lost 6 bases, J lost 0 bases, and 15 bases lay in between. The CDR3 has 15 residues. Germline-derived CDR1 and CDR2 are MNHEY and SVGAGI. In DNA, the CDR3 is TGTGCCAGCAGCACGAACAGGGCCGACTCCTACGAGCAGTACTTC. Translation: CASSTNRADSYEQYF.

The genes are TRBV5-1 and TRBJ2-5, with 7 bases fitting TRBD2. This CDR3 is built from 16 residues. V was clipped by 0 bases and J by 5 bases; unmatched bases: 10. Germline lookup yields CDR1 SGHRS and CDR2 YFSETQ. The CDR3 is CASSLAVREGQETQYF. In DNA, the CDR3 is TGCGCCAGCAGCTTGGCCGTGAGGGAGGGTCAGGAGACCCAGTACTTC.

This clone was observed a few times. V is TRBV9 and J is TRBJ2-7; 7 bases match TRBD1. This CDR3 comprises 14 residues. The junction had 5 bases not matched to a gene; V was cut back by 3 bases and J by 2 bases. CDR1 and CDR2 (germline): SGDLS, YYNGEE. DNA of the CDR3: TGTGCCAGCAGCGGAAACAGGGGTCCCTACGAGCAGTACTTC. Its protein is CASSGNRGPYEQYF.

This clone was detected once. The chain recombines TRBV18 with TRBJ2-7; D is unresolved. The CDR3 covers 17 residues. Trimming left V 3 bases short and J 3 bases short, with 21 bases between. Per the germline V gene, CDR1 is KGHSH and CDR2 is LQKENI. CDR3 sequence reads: CASSPETPQRLDYEQYF. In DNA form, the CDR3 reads TGTGCCAGCTCACCCGAAACCCCCCAGCGCCTAGACTACGAGCAGTACTTC.

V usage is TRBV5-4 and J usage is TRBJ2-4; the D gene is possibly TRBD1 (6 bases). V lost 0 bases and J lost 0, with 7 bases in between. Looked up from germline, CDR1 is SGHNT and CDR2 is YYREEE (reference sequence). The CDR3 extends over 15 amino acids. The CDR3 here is CASSLDRVAKNIQYF. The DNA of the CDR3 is TGTGCCAGCAGCTTGGACAGGGTAGCCAAAAACATTCAGTACTTC.

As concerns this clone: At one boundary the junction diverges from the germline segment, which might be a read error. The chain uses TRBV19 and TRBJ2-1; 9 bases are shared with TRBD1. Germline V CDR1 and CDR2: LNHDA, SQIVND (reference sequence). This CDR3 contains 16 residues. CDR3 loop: CASSTRQGDSNNEQFF. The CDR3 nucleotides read TGTGCCAGTAGTACACGACAGGGGGACTCCAACAATGAGCAGTTCTTC.

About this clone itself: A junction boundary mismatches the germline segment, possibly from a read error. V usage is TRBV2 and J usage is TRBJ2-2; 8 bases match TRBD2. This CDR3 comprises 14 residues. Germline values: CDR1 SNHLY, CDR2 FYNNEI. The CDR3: CASRRLAKTGELFF. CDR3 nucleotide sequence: TGTGCCAGCAGAAGACTAGCGAAAACCGGGGAGCTGTTTTTT.

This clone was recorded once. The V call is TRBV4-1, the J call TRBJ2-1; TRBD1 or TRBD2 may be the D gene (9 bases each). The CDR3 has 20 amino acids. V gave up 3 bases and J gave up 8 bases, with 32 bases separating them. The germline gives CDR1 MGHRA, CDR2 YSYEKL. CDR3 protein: CASSQLTGGFVAGGPDEQFF. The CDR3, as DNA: TGCGCCAGCAGCCAGCTTACAGGGGGCTTCGTTGCGGGAGGGCCAGATGAGCAGTTCTTC.